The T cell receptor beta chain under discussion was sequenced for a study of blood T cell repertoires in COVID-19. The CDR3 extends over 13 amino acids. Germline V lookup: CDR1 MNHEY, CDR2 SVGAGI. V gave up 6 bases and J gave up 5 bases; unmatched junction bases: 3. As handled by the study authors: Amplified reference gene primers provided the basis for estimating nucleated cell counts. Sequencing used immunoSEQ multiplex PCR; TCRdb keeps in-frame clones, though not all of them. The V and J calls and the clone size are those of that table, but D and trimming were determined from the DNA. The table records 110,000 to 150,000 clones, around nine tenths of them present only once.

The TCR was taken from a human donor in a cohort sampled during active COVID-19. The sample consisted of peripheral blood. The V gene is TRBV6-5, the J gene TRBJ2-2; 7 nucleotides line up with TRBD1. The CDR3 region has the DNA TGTGCCAGCAGCCTGGGACAGACCGGGGAGCTGTTTTTT. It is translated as CASSLGQTGELFF.